Given below is one T cell receptor (beta chain) in context. Antigen: not known. This entry is derived from a study of CD8 T cells in Susac syndrome. Study-wide points: Clonal expansion was not observed in the Susac syndrome CD4+ T cell repertoires.

Random hexamers served to reverse transcribe roughly 0.5 to 1 ug RNA. TCRdb re-derived calls from the immunoSEQ multiplex PCR reads in MiXCR, one entry per CDR3 protein. Altogether 150,000 to 200,000 distinct CDR3 sequences are present, roughly nine tenths being singletons, with the ten largest covering around 0.079%. CDR3 length: 16 amino acids. Trimming removed 0 bases at V and 3 bases at J, with 13 bases between. Germline loops: CDR1 LGHDT, CDR2 YNNKEL (reference sequence). What was sequenced was CD4+ T cells from PBMCs. The rearrangement joins TRBV3-1 to TRBJ2-3; D is unclear. The receptor's source is a human donor with Susac syndrome. In DNA, the CDR3 is TGTGCCAGCAGCCAAGACCAATCGCATAGGACAGATACGCAGTATTTT. This gives the protein CASSQDQSHRTDTQYF.